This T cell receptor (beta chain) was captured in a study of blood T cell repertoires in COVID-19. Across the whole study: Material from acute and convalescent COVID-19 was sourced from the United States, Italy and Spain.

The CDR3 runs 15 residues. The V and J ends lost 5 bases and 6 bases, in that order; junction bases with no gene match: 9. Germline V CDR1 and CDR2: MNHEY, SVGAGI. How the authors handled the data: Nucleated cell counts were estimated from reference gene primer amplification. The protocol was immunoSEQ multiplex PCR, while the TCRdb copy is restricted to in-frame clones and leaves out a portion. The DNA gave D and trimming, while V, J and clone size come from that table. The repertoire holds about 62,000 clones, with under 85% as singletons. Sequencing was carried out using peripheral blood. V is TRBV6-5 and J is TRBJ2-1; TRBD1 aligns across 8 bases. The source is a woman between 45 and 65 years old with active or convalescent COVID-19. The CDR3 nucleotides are TGTGCCAGCAGTCGACAGGGGTTGGGGGGCAATGAGCAGTTCTTC. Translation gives CASSRQGLGGNEQFF.